The next 26 T cell receptor beta chains were all read from a single sample in a study of CD4 T cells in relation to SARS-CoV-2 and coronaviruses (dated by TCRdb to about 2021). No antigen has been assigned to these receptors. The method was the immunoSEQ multiplex PCR assay. This is the immuneACCESS table as TCRdb keeps it, with only in-frame sequences that have V and J called. A part of the clones is gone; compared with another copy, unresolved V genes explain less than half, and the rest is unexplained. The sample yields around 40,000 clones; 84% were counted once. The top ten hold roughly 1.2% of the sample. Sample: naive CD4+ T cells from PBMCs, cultured in vitro. The intended sense of this specimen's cell subset or site label: naive CD4+ T cells isolated by negative enrichment. Source of these receptors: an adult with COVID-19.

This clone was observed a few times. DNA of the CDR3: TGTGCCAGTAGTATGTCCTGGACGGGGCATCAGCCCCAGCATTTT. The encoded protein is CASSMSWTGHQPQHF. The gene calls are TRBV19 and TRBJ1-5; maybe TRBD1 (5 bases). Deletions cut 3 bases from V and 5 bases from J, with 14 bases between. CDR1 LNHDA and CDR2 SQIVND come from the germline V gene (reference sequence). This CDR3 is 15 amino acids long. Based on the CDR3 plus reference TRBV19 and TRBJ1-5, the full variable domain is DGGITQSPKYLFRKEGQNVTLSCEQNLNHDAMYWYRQDPGQGLRLIYYSQIVNDFQKGDIAEGYSVSREKKESFPLTVTSAQKNPTAFYLCASSMSWTGHQPQHFGDGTRLSIL.

The chain carries TRBV15 and TRBJ1-5; D is unresolved. Looked up from germline, CDR1 is LNHNV and CDR2 is YYDKDF (reference sequence). Trimming removed 0 bases at V and 3 bases at J, with 12 bases between. CDR3 length: 16 amino acids. Here the CDR3 DNA reads TGTGCCACCAGCAGAGAATACGGCATAGACAATCAGCCCCAGCATTTT. Encoded protein: CATSREYGIDNQPQHF.

The chain employs TRBV15 and TRBJ1-1; tentatively, D is TRBD1 (5 bases). This CDR3 is built from 14 residues. V was pared by 1 base and J by 7 bases, with 13 bases between. CDR1 and CDR2 from the germline V gene are LNHNV and YYDKDF (reference sequence). The CDR3 DNA is TGTGCCACCAGCAGAGGAAGGGGCTGGGGTGAAGCTTTCTTT. Amino acids: CATSRGRGWGEAFF.

This chain uses TRBV5-1 with TRBJ1-3; D is uncertain. The germline CDR1 and CDR2 sequences are SGHRS and YFSETQ. This CDR3 has 13 residues. The V end was cut by 2 bases, the J end by 2 bases, with 5 bases between. CDR3 nucleotides: TGCGCCAGCAGCTTTTCGGCTGGAAACACCATATATTTT. This encodes CASSFSAGNTIYF.

The chain has TRBV3-1 (or the pseudogene TRBV3-2) and TRBJ2-2, with D perhaps given as TRBD1 or TRBD2 (5 bases each). CDR1 LGHDT and CDR2 YNNKEL come from the germline V gene (reference sequence). V lost 8 bases to trimming and J lost 0 bases, with 10 bases between them. There are 14 residues in the CDR3. This CDR3 reads CASLGTANTGELFF. The CDR3 DNA sequence: TGTGCCAGCCTCGGGACCGCGAACACCGGGGAGCTGTTTTTT.

This clone was observed once. V and J are TRBV20-1 and TRBJ1-1; possible D gene TRBD1, 5 bases. Trimming pared 7 bases from V and 1 base from J, leaving 7 bases between. The CDR3 contains 11 residues. The germline V gene has CDR1 DFQATT and CDR2 SNEGSKA (reference sequence). DNA of the CDR3: TGCAGTGTAGACAGGAACACTGAAGCTTTCTTT. Protein product: CSVDRNTEAFF.

The sample holds one count of this clone. The CDR3 spells CASSMTAEDKLFF. CDR3 nucleotide sequence: TGTGCCAGCAGCATGACGGCGGAGGATAAACTGTTTTTT. The chain joins TRBV7-9 to TRBJ1-4, with D unresolved. Trimming pared 5 bases from V and 11 bases from J, leaving 15 bases between. CDR1 is SEHNR and CDR2 is FQNEAQ in the germline V gene (reference sequence). The CDR3 runs 13 residues.

The chain combines TRBV7-2 with TRBJ2-7, with a tentative D call TRBD1 (6 bases). The CDR3 has 16 residues. The V end was cut by 5 bases, the J end by 2 bases, with 19 bases between. Germline V CDR1 and CDR2: SGHTA, FQGNSA. CDR3 sequence reads: CASSPRYDRLTYEQYF. Here the CDR3 DNA reads TGTGCCAGCAGCCCAAGATACGACAGGTTAACCTACGAGCAGTACTTC. The whole variable domain, remainder taken from reference TRBV7-2 and TRBJ2-7, is GAGVSQSPSNKVTEKGKDVELRCDPISGHTALYWYRQSLGQGLEFLIYFQGNSAPDKSGLPSDRFSAERTGGSVSTLTIQRTQQEDSAVYLCASSPRYDRLTYEQYFGPGTRLTVT.

V is TRBV5-1 and J is TRBJ2-7, with TRBD1 matching over 7 bases. CDR1 and CDR2 from the germline V gene are SGHRS and YFSETQ. Germline trimming cut 4 bases from V and 2 bases from J; bases unmatched to any gene: 3. CDR3 length equals 13 residues. CDR3: CASSQGTAYEQYF. Written as DNA, the CDR3 is TGCGCCAGCAGCCAGGGGACAGCCTACGAGCAGTACTTC.

V and J are TRBV7-9 and TRBJ1-4; D remains ambiguous. Germline CDR1 SEHNR, CDR2 FQNEAQ (reference sequence). The V and J ends lost 4 bases and 8 bases respectively, with 14 bases between them. CDR3 length: 14 amino acids. CDR3 nucleotides: TGTGCCAGCAGCTCAGACCCGCTGGGAGAAAAACTGTTTTTT. Amino acids: CASSSDPLGEKLFF.

The CDR3 bases are TGTGCCAGCAGCCACGGGACCGGGACAGGGTTACCGGGGGAGCTGTTTTTT. Encoded protein: CASSHGTGTGLPGELFF. This rearrangement joins TRBV3-1 (or the pseudogene TRBV3-2) to TRBJ2-2, with 9 bases matching TRBD1. Germline CDR1 is LGHDT and CDR2 is YNNKEL (reference sequence). This CDR3 comprises 17 residues. Unmatched junction bases numbered 13, after V lost 3 bases and J lost 8 bases.

The chain links TRBV6-5 to TRBJ1-1; D is ambiguous. Germline CDR1 reads MNHEY; CDR2 reads SVGAGI. V lost 2 bases to trimming and J lost 5 bases, with 15 bases between them. The CDR3 is 15 amino acids. The CDR3 protein is CASSYVPVRSTEAFF. The CDR3 region has the DNA TGTGCCAGCAGTTACGTCCCAGTTCGCTCAACTGAAGCTTTCTTT.

The CDR3 region is CASRAQETQYF. DNA of the CDR3: TGTGCCAGCAGAGCCCAAGAGACCCAGTACTTC. V and J are TRBV2 and TRBJ2-5; no clear D. Germline V gene sequence: CDR1 SNHLY, CDR2 FYNNEI. The CDR3 runs to 11 residues. V was clipped by 6 bases and J by 1 base, with 3 bases between them.

The CDR3 DNA reads TGTGCCAGCAGCTCCTTCCCTCGGCGGACTTACAATGAGCAGTTCTTC. Its translation: CASSSFPRRTYNEQFF. The rearrangement uses TRBV7-9 and TRBJ2-1, with a possible D match to TRBD2 (5 bases). Germline CDR1 and CDR2: SEHNR and FQNEAQ (reference sequence). The CDR3 is 16 amino acids. V was pared by 4 bases and J by 4 bases, with 17 bases between.

This chain links TRBV27 with TRBJ1-2; D not resolved. Germline loops: CDR1 MNHEY, CDR2 SMNVEV (reference sequence). Trimming stripped 5 bases from V and 2 bases from J, with 18 bases between. CDR3 length equals 16 residues. This CDR3 is CASSPHYDRRNYGYTF. As DNA, the CDR3 is TGTGCCAGCAGTCCACACTACGACCGTCGCAACTATGGCTACACCTTC.

The chain's CDR3 is CASSLGQGRNTEAFF. Here the CDR3 DNA reads TGCGCCAGCAGCTTGGGGCAGGGGAGGAACACTGAAGCTTTCTTT. The chain couples TRBV5-1 to TRBJ1-1; TRBD1 might be the D (6 bases). This CDR3 has 15 residues. Germline values: CDR1 SGHRS, CDR2 YFSETQ. Trimming shortened V by 0 bases and J by 1 base, and 10 bases separated the two germline ends.

V usage is TRBV3-1 (or the pseudogene TRBV3-2) and J usage is TRBJ2-1, with no clear D. There are 13 residues in the CDR3. Trimming took off 6 bases at V and 10 bases at J, with 16 bases between the two ends. Germline V gives CDR1 LGHDT, CDR2 YNNKEL (reference sequence). The CDR3 spells CASSPTFVNEQFF. The CDR3 DNA follows: TGTGCCAGCAGTCCTACCTTTGTGAACGAGCAGTTCTTC.

This clone was counted only a few times. The V gene is TRBV10-3, the J gene TRBJ1-5; weak D call: TRBD1 (5 bases). The germline V gene encodes CDR1 ENHRY and CDR2 SYGVKD. The ends were cut back, 5 bases at V and 7 bases at J, with 12 bases in the middle. There are 13 residues in the CDR3. The CDR3 reads CAISRTQGQPQHF. CDR3 in DNA: TGTGCCATCAGTCGGACACAAGGACAGCCCCAGCATTTT.

V gene TRBV27 combines with J gene TRBJ2-5; D gene unclear. The length of the CDR3 is 12 residues. Deletions cut 5 bases from V and 3 bases from J, with 7 bases between. Germline assignment: CDR1 MNHEY and CDR2 SMNVEV (reference sequence). DNA for the CDR3: TGTGCCAGCAGTGCCGTCAAAGAGACCCAGTACTTC. Residues: CASSAVKETQYF.

The gene calls are TRBV11-1 and TRBJ2-1; D is unresolved. This CDR3 is built from 14 residues. Trimming took off 3 bases at V and 6 bases at J, with 12 bases between the two ends. Germline CDR1 SGHAT, CDR2 FQDESV (reference sequence). CDR3 in DNA: TGTGCCAGCAGCTTTCCGGGTGCCGCCAATGAGCAGTTCTTC. Translating it yields CASSFPGAANEQFF.

The V and J genes are TRBV3-1 (or the pseudogene TRBV3-2) and TRBJ1-1; D is perhaps TRBD1 (5 bases). CDR3 length: 15 residues. CDR1 LGHDT and CDR2 YNNKEL come from the germline V gene (reference sequence). V lost 0 bases to trimming and J lost 1 base, with 9 bases between them. The CDR3 DNA follows: TGTGCCAGCAGCCAAGATTGGGGCCAGAACACTGAAGCTTTCTTT. Protein sequence: CASSQDWGQNTEAFF.

The rearrangement uses TRBV24-1 and TRBJ2-3; 12 bases match TRBD2. Germline V gives CDR1 KGHDR, CDR2 SFDVKD. The CDR3 has 16 residues. Germline trimming cut 5 bases from V and 4 bases from J; bases unmatched to any gene: 6. Here the CDR3 DNA reads TGTGCCACCAGTGCGCCGACTAGCGGGAGACCAGATACGCAGTATTTT. It specifies CATSAPTSGRPDTQYF.

With respect to this clone: The junction differs from germline at one of its ends, possibly a read error. This chain links TRBV5-1 with TRBJ2-1; the match to TRBD2 covers 9 bases. The CDR3 loop spans 19 amino acids. Germline assignment: CDR1 SGHRS and CDR2 YFSETQ. This CDR3 reads CASSSSPSGGSGSIPGGVF. The CDR3 bases are TGCGCCAGCTCCTCGTCCCCTTCGGGGGGTAGCGGGAGCATACCCGGAGGTGTCTTC.

This clone has just a few counts. The CDR3 DNA reads as TGCGCCAGCAGCCAAGATCAAGTGAGCCTAGTCTCCTACGAGCAGTACTTC. It specifies CASSQDQVSLVSYEQYF. The V and J genes are TRBV4-1 and TRBJ2-7; D is ambiguous. V lost 0 bases and J lost 0, with 15 bases in between. The CDR3 contains 17 residues. Germline assignment: CDR1 MGHRA and CDR2 YSYEKL.

The J gene is TRBJ2-7, the V gene TRBV6-5; 8 bases fit TRBD2. The germline V gene has CDR1 MNHEY and CDR2 SVGAGI. V lost 6 bases, J lost 6 bases, and 10 bases stayed unmatched. The CDR3 is 14 amino acids. CDR3 DNA sequence: TGTGCCAGCAGGGGGACTAGGTCGAAGGGCGAGCAGTACTTC. Translation gives CASRGTRSKGEQYF.

This chain joins TRBV2 and TRBJ1-1; D gene unclear. V was clipped by 0 bases and J by 7 bases, with 9 bases between them. CDR1 SNHLY and CDR2 FYNNEI come from the germline V gene. CDR3 length: 13 amino acids. Here the CDR3 reads CASSEAREFEAFF. CDR3 DNA: TGTGCCAGCAGTGAAGCGAGGGAATTTGAAGCTTTCTTT.